This T cell receptor beta chain was sequenced for a study of OX40 agonist ivuxolimab in advanced cancers. Overall study findings and caveats: More expanded clones were found, on average, in CD8+ than in CD4+ T cells.

The CDR3 loop spans 13 amino acids. Per germline, CDR1 SNHLY and CDR2 FYNNEI. The germline V and J ends were trimmed by 2 bases and 9 bases, with 13 bases remaining between them. To note about this clone: Antigen: not known.

The timepoints at which blood was sampled were baseline, cycle 4 day 1, and cycle 7 day 1. Clones were sequenced by immunoSEQ multiplex PCR, and TCRdb holds only the in-frame ones, with some missing. The table has some 14,000 clones, over 75% seen once. This sequence was found in an adult with an advanced solid tumor such as melanoma, head and neck, liver or kidney cancer. The material was CD4+ or CD8+ T cells sorted from blood, obtained in a trial of the OX40 agonist ivuxolimab. This chain connects TRBV2 to TRBJ2-5, with TRBD2 as a possible D gene (5 bases). The CDR3 coding sequence is TGTGCCAGCAGTGAAAGCGGTCTAGCCCCCCAGTACTTC. This gives the protein CASSESGLAPQYF.